This is a list of T cell receptor beta chains from one sample in a study of shared clonotypes between healthy human individuals. The data were produced by immunoSEQ multiplex PCR, yet TCRdb's version contains in-frame clones alone and is incomplete. This sample has 2 million or so clones, with 95% found just once. What was sequenced was naive CD4+ T cells sorted from blood. The receptors come from a man younger than 30 in good health. CDR3s include the opening cysteine and the closing phenylalanine or tryptophan. The D gene is left open where the match is weak. Not all rows give a size; the values are once, few, many and, for expanded clones, a class.

J gene: TRBJ2-1
clone size: -
D gene: TRBD2
V gene: TRBV5-1
CDR3 DNA: TGCGCCAGCAGCTCGGGGGGAGATTACAATGAGCAGTTCTTC
CDR3 protein: CASSSGGDYNEQFF

J gene: TRBJ2-5
clone size: -
D gene: -
V gene: TRBV6-5
CDR3 DNA: TGTGCCAGCAGTTACGACCCAGGTCGGGAGACCCAGTACTTC
CDR3 protein: CASSYDPGRETQYF

J gene: TRBJ2-7
clone size: -
D gene: TRBD1
V gene: TRBV9
CDR3 DNA: TGTGCCAGCAGCCCCCAAACAGGGGGCTCCTACGAGCAGTACTTC
CDR3 protein: CASSPQTGGSYEQYF

J gene: TRBJ2-1
clone size: -
D gene: TRBD2
V gene: TRBV11-2
CDR3 DNA: TGTGCCAGCAGCCAGACTAGCGGGCAGAGGGATGAGCAGTTCTTC
CDR3 protein: CASSQTSGQRDEQFF

J gene: TRBJ2-7
clone size: -
D gene: TRBD1
V gene: TRBV6-7
CDR3 DNA: TGTGCCAGCACCATGCAAGTCCCCGGGACAGAGAGCTCCTACGAGCAGTACTTC
CDR3 protein: CASTMQVPGTESSYEQYF

J gene: TRBJ2-3
clone size: -
D gene: TRBD2
V gene: TRBV5-1
CDR3 DNA: TGCGCCAGCAGCCCAACTAGCGGGAGCACAGATACGCAGTATTTT
CDR3 protein: CASSPTSGSTDTQYF

J gene: TRBJ2-7
clone size: -
D gene: -
V gene: TRBV10-3
CDR3 DNA: TGTGCCATCAGTGTAGACAGGGCGGGATCAGGCGAGCAGTACTTC
CDR3 protein: CAISVDRAGSGEQYF

J gene: TRBJ2-5
clone size: -
D gene: -
V gene: TRBV7-2
CDR3 DNA: TGTGCCAGCAGCTTAGGAGGAACCCAAGAGACCCAGTACTTC
CDR3 protein: CASSLGGTQETQYF

J gene: TRBJ2-3
clone size: -
D gene: TRBD2
V gene: TRBV30
CDR3 DNA: TGTGCCTGTAGCGGGGGGGCAGATACGCAGTATTTT
CDR3 protein: CACSGGADTQYF

J gene: TRBJ2-5
clone size: -
D gene: -
V gene: TRBV18
CDR3 DNA: TGTGCCAGCTCACCAGGCGAGCCCAAGACCCAGTACTTC
CDR3 protein: CASSPGEPKTQYF

J gene: TRBJ1-5
clone size: few
D gene: -
V gene: TRBV4-3
CDR3 DNA: TGCGCCAGCAGCCAAGAGCCCAATCAGCCCCAGCATTTT
CDR3 protein: CASSQEPNQPQHF

J gene: TRBJ1-1
clone size: -
D gene: -
V gene: TRBV15
CDR3 DNA: TGTGCCACCAGCAGAGATCCGGGCCTGAACACTGAAGCTTTCTTT
CDR3 protein: CATSRDPGLNTEAFF

J gene: TRBJ2-1
clone size: -
D gene: TRBD2
V gene: TRBV6-5
CDR3 DNA: TGTGCCAGCAGGACCGGGACTAGCGGGATCAATGAGCAGTTCTTC
CDR3 protein: CASRTGTSGINEQFF

J gene: TRBJ2-7
clone size: -
D gene: -
V gene: TRBV11-2
CDR3 DNA: TGTGCCAGCAGCTTAATATCAGGGACAACCTACGAGCAGTACTTC
CDR3 protein: CASSLISGTTYEQYF

J gene: TRBJ2-1
clone size: -
D gene: -
V gene: TRBV29-1
CDR3 DNA: TGCAGCGTGTCAGCGGGCAACTACAATGAGCAGTTCTTC
CDR3 protein: CSVSAGNYNEQFF

J gene: TRBJ2-1
clone size: -
D gene: -
V gene: TRBV29-1
CDR3 DNA: TGCAGCGTTGTCCGTGGGATCGGCTCCAATGAGCAGTTCTTC
CDR3 protein: CSVVRGIGSNEQFF

J gene: TRBJ1-2
clone size: -
D gene: -
V gene: TRBV5-1
CDR3 DNA: TGCGCCAGCAGCTCCCCTGGGGGGCAAGGCTACACCTTC
CDR3 protein: CASSSPGGQGYTF

J gene: TRBJ2-3
clone size: -
D gene: TRBD2
V gene: TRBV7-2
CDR3 DNA: TGTGCCAGCAGCTTAGGGGGAGGGGCAGATACGCAGTATTTT
CDR3 protein: CASSLGGGADTQYF

J gene: TRBJ2-7
clone size: -
D gene: -
V gene: TRBV6-6
CDR3 DNA: TGTGCCAGCAGTCGAGAAGCGGGCGAGCAGTACTTC
CDR3 protein: CASSREAGEQYF

J gene: TRBJ2-7
clone size: -
D gene: -
V gene: TRBV6-5
CDR3 DNA: TGTGCCAGCAGTTACTCGGGGGAGCAGTACTTC
CDR3 protein: CASSYSGEQYF

J gene: TRBJ1-4
clone size: -
D gene: TRBD1
V gene: TRBV10-3
CDR3 DNA: TGTGCCATCAGTGAGTCGTCTCCAGGGGGGTCGAAAAAACTGTTTTTT
CDR3 protein: CAISESSPGGSKKLFF

J gene: TRBJ2-7
clone size: -
D gene: -
V gene: TRBV29-1
CDR3 DNA: TGCAGCGTTGAAGATGGAGCGGCTAAGACCTACGAGCAGTACTTC
CDR3 protein: CSVEDGAAKTYEQYF

J gene: TRBJ1-1
clone size: -
D gene: TRBD1
V gene: TRBV5-6
CDR3 DNA: TGTGCCAGCAGCCTTACAGGGGGTACTGAAGCTTTCTTT
CDR3 protein: CASSLTGGTEAFF

J gene: TRBJ1-1
clone size: -
D gene: TRBD1
V gene: TRBV19
CDR3 DNA: TGTGCCAGTAGAGAGGGAGAGGGGGCCACTGAAGCTTTCTTT
CDR3 protein: CASREGEGATEAFF

J gene: TRBJ1-5
clone size: -
D gene: TRBD1
V gene: TRBV11-3
CDR3 DNA: TGTGCCAGCAGCTTCGCTACTGGACAGGGCAATCAGCCCCAGCATTTT
CDR3 protein: CASSFATGQGNQPQHF

J gene: TRBJ1-6
clone size: -
D gene: -
V gene: TRBV11-1
CDR3 DNA: TGTGCCAGCAGCTCAGACGGAGCCAATTCACCCCTCCACTTT
CDR3 protein: CASSSDGANSPLHF

J gene: TRBJ1-3
clone size: -
D gene: -
V gene: TRBV5-4
CDR3 DNA: TGTGCCAGCAGCTTTACAGGGCGGTTGGGAAACACCATATATTTT
CDR3 protein: CASSFTGRLGNTIYF

J gene: TRBJ1-1
clone size: -
D gene: TRBD1
V gene: TRBV2
CDR3 DNA: TGTGCCAGCGGGGACAGTGTGATAGCTGAAGCTTTCTTT
CDR3 protein: CASGDSVIAEAFF

J gene: TRBJ2-2
clone size: -
D gene: -
V gene: TRBV28
CDR3 DNA: TGTGCCAGCAGTTTCCCAGGGGGGGCGAACACCGGGGAGCTGTTTTTT
CDR3 protein: CASSFPGGANTGELFF

J gene: TRBJ2-1
clone size: -
D gene: TRBD2
V gene: TRBV9
CDR3 DNA: TGTGCCAGCAGCGTAGACCGGCTAGCGGGAACTGAGCAGTTCTTC
CDR3 protein: CASSVDRLAGTEQFF

J gene: TRBJ2-5
clone size: -
D gene: -
V gene: TRBV6-1
CDR3 DNA: TGTGCCAGCAGTGAAATGGTTGGCAGCGTGGGGACCCAGTACTTC
CDR3 protein: CASSEMVGSVGTQYF

J gene: TRBJ1-1
clone size: -
D gene: -
V gene: TRBV4-2
CDR3 DNA: TGTGCCAGCAGCCAAGAATTTGGCCTGAACACTGAAGCTTTCTTT
CDR3 protein: CASSQEFGLNTEAFF

J gene: TRBJ2-5
clone size: -
D gene: -
V gene: TRBV29-1
CDR3 DNA: TGCAGCGTAAAGACAGGAAAAGAGACCCAGTACTTC
CDR3 protein: CSVKTGKETQYF

J gene: TRBJ2-4
clone size: -
D gene: TRBD2
V gene: TRBV5-6
CDR3 DNA: TGTGCCAGCAGTAAAGCGGGAATCAACATTCAGTACTTC
CDR3 protein: CASSKAGINIQYF

J gene: TRBJ2-2
clone size: -
D gene: -
V gene: TRBV4-2
CDR3 DNA: TGTGCCAGCAGCCAAGAACATATGGCCGGGGAGCTGTTTTTT
CDR3 protein: CASSQEHMAGELFF

J gene: TRBJ1-5
clone size: -
D gene: -
V gene: TRBV7-2
CDR3 DNA: TGTGCCAGCAGCTTAGCGGTAGGGGATCAGCCCCAGCATTTT
CDR3 protein: CASSLAVGDQPQHF

J gene: TRBJ2-5
clone size: -
D gene: -
V gene: TRBV15
CDR3 DNA: TGTGCCACCAGCAGAGATGCGGCCGCAGAGACCCAGTACTTC
CDR3 protein: CATSRDAAAETQYF

J gene: TRBJ2-7
clone size: -
D gene: -
V gene: TRBV21-1
CDR3 DNA: TGTGCCAGCAGCAGCGGGACAGGGAACTACGAGCAGTACTTC
CDR3 protein: CASSSGTGNYEQYF

J gene: TRBJ1-1
clone size: -
D gene: -
V gene: TRBV27
CDR3 DNA: TGTGCCAGCAGTACTCGGCAGAAGAACACTGAAGCTTTCTTT
CDR3 protein: CASSTRQKNTEAFF

J gene: TRBJ1-2
clone size: -
D gene: -
V gene: TRBV9
CDR3 DNA: TGTGCCAGCAGCGGGCCTCCTACAGGGCTCGATGGCTACACCTTC
CDR3 protein: CASSGPPTGLDGYTF

J gene: TRBJ1-5
clone size: -
D gene: TRBD1
V gene: TRBV27
CDR3 DNA: TGTGCCAGCAGACCAGGGGGGGGTAGCAATCAGCCCCAGCATTTT
CDR3 protein: CASRPGGGSNQPQHF

J gene: TRBJ2-6
clone size: -
D gene: -
V gene: TRBV5-4
CDR3 DNA: TGTGCCAGCAGCTCAAACCGGGGCACCAAACGCGCTTCTGGGGCCAACGTCCTGACTTTC
CDR3 protein: CASSSNRGTKRASGANVLTF

J gene: TRBJ1-2
clone size: -
D gene: -
V gene: TRBV5-1
CDR3 DNA: TGCGCCAGCAGCTTGGCAGGCGGGAGCTATGGCTACACCTTC
CDR3 protein: CASSLAGGSYGYTF

J gene: TRBJ1-5
clone size: once
D gene: TRBD1
V gene: TRBV28
CDR3 DNA: TGTGCCAGCAGTTTAACCGGGACAGGTCGTCAGCCCCAGCATTTT
CDR3 protein: CASSLTGTGRQPQHF

J gene: TRBJ2-3
clone size: once
D gene: -
V gene: TRBV4-1
CDR3 DNA: TGCGCCAGCAGCATGGGTAGCACAGATACGCAGTATTTT
CDR3 protein: CASSMGSTDTQYF

J gene: TRBJ1-1
clone size: -
D gene: -
V gene: TRBV30
CDR3 DNA: TGTGCCTGGAATCTAAACACTGAAGCTTTCTTT
CDR3 protein: CAWNLNTEAFF

J gene: TRBJ2-7
clone size: -
D gene: -
V gene: TRBV5-1
CDR3 DNA: TGCGCCAGCAGAACAGGGCACTCCTACGAGCAGTACTTC
CDR3 protein: CASRTGHSYEQYF

J gene: TRBJ1-6
clone size: -
D gene: -
V gene: TRBV9
CDR3 DNA: TGTGCCTGGGGATCAAGGGTTAACTCACCCCTCCACTTT
CDR3 protein: CAWGSRVNSPLHF

J gene: TRBJ1-1
clone size: -
D gene: TRBD1
V gene: TRBV10-3
CDR3 DNA: TGTGCCACCGCCGGGACAGGGGATACTGAAGCTTTCTTT
CDR3 protein: CATAGTGDTEAFF

J gene: TRBJ2-7
clone size: -
D gene: TRBD1
V gene: TRBV28
CDR3 DNA: TGTGCCAGCAGTTTATTGAACAGGGGCCAGTCCTACGAGCAGTACTTC
CDR3 protein: CASSLLNRGQSYEQYF

J gene: TRBJ2-5
clone size: -
D gene: TRBD2
V gene: TRBV5-4
CDR3 DNA: TGTGCCAGCAGCTTGCGGGACTACGTAGAGACCCAGTACTTC
CDR3 protein: CASSLRDYVETQYF